Listed below are T cell receptor beta chains from one sample, sequenced in a study of blood T cell repertoires in COVID-19. This table comes from immunoSEQ multiplex PCR, and its TCRdb copy is limited to in-frame clones, with some not included. The sample holds around 130,000 clones, roughly 79% seen once. Source material: peripheral blood. The receptors here all came from a human donor in a cohort sampled during active COVID-19. The CDR3 runs from the conserved cysteine through the conserved F or W. Rows may omit the clone size; those that give it use once, few, many or a size class.

-	TRBV9	CASSVVAGGPPYNEQFF
-	TRBV3-1/TRBV3-2	CASSSQLNTEAFF
-	TRBV30	CAWGQGFGNTIYF
many	TRBV18	CASSSGQVFGEQYF
-	TRBV11-2	CASRPASGVQYEQYF
-	TRBV28	CASSDRGQSEKLFF
-	TRBV2	CASRGDTFNEKLFF
-	TRBV11-2	CASSFGQVSAEAFF
-	TRBV28	CASSYQGEVVVNTEAFF
-	TRBV11-2	CASSLRGTGDSPLHF
-	TRBV28	CASSLTGARSYEQYF
-	TRBV19	CASRQEYGYTF
-	TRBV29-1	CSVGVQGNTGELFF
once	TRBV4-2	CASGGEGAGELFF
-	TRBV7-2	CASSLSQGEQYF
-	TRBV11-2	CASSGGDAPPVAFF
-	TRBV19	CASSIPGGTGELFF
-	TRBV7-2	CASSPKTGNTEAFF
-	TRBV4-1	CASSQVGGGARTEAFF
once	TRBV6-5	CASHPRTGRLEQYF